This T cell receptor beta chain was sequenced in a study of blood T cells in healthy people across ages. This clonotype has more than one count but fewer than ten. Trimming took off 5 bases at V and 2 bases at J, with 13 bases between the two ends. The CDR3 sequence is 14 residues long. Germline V lookup: CDR1 MNHEY, CDR2 SVGEGT. Using a J-beta primer mix together with a sample-barcoded 5' primer, a second PCR was run for roughly 7 to 12 cycles. MiXCR, run by TCRdb on the 5' RACE reads, gives a single entry per CDR3 protein. The table lists 1,800,000 or so distinct CDR3 sequences, around 40% of them singletons.

This clonotype was obtained from a human donor in good health. Sequenced material: blood. The gene calls are TRBV6-2 or TRBV6-3 and TRBJ2-7; D may be TRBD1 or TRBD2 (5 bases each). CDR3 DNA: TGTGCCAGCAGTCACCGGGACGGTCCCTACGAGCAGTACTTC. This translates into CASSHRDGPYEQYF.